This TCR beta chain is from a study of T cells in localized non-small cell lung cancer. Overall study results and limits: Longer overall survival was seen with higher T cell density measured in blood. Within adjacent lung there appeared a median approximately 57 of the top 100 tumor clones. Exceeding tumor, uninvolved adjacent lung had the highest T cell clonality.

Points on this clone: The target antigen is unknown.

The V gene end was trimmed by 7 bases and the J gene end by 6 bases; junction bases not matched to a gene: 7. This CDR3 spans 12 amino acids. Germline V CDR1 and CDR2: GTSNPN, SVGIG (reference sequence). Clones were read by immunoSEQ multiplex PCR, and TCRdb kept only the in-frame ones, dropping some. The sample consists of over 70,000 clones, 86% of them appearing once. The chain uses TRBV30 and TRBJ2-3, with 7 nucleotides matching TRBD1. Sequenced material: peripheral blood, taken before any cancer treatment. The source of this sequence is a male donor older than 55 with stage III squamous cell lung carcinoma. CDR3 nucleotides: TGTGCCTCCCGGGACAGTACTGATACGCAGTATTTT. Residues: CASRDSTDTQYF.